This T cell receptor (beta chain) was found in a study of tumor-infiltrating lymphocytes in primary liver carcinoma. The overall study: Male and female patients aged 30 to 69 years made up the cohort. Sample yields of productive TCRbeta reads, ranging from roughly 3.65 to 7.5 million, were similar across tissue types. The neoplasms were of stage T1-T3 N0M0, with dimensions of about 4.2 to 10 cm across.

The CDR3 contains 13 residues. CDR1 is SGHAT, CDR2 FQNNGV, per germline. Concerning this clonotype itself: An end of the junction does not agree with germline; a read error may underlie this.

RNA was extracted from whole blood without cell sorting, alongside germline DNA. Priming with a constant-region primer yielded TCR beta cDNA from 500 ng total RNA. Three nested multiplex PCR rounds, a slightly modified ARM-PCR, produced the libraries for TCR beta. Use of TRBV1-TRBV30 forward primers with a C-beta reverse primer characterized the first two PCR rounds, which lasted around 11 cycles each. MiXCR was run by TCRdb on the multiplex PCR reads, yielding one entry per CDR3 protein. The table has about 330,000 distinct CDR3 sequences, less than 70% seen once; the top ten hold about 6.5%. This chain connects TRBV11-2 to TRBJ2-3; D unresolved. The sample taken for sequencing was peripheral blood. This receptor was taken from a man aged 40-49 years with primary liver carcinoma and hepatitis B virus infection. CDR3 protein: CVSSLTGTYTQHF. The CDR3 nucleotides read TGTGTCAGCAGCTTAACGGGTACATATACGCAACATTTT.